Below, 32 T cell receptor beta chains from the same sample are listed, as sequenced in a study of T-cell memory formation after mild COVID-19. From the 5' RACE reads, TCRdb called clonotypes with MiXCR, one entry per CDR3 protein. The sample lists about 410,000 distinct CDR3 sequences, about a sixth occurring once. Sequenced: PBMCs or a T cell subset sorted from them (not recorded which). These receptors were obtained from a man between 18 and 35 years old who had mild COVID-19 (a few samples of this study predate the infection). Cell type and time point are not known.

This clonotype has a handful of counts. The CDR3 nucleotides are TGTGCCAGCAGGGAACAAGGAAATGGCTACACCTTC. Translation gives CASREQGNGYTF. The V call is TRBV2, the J call TRBJ1-2; D not certain. The CDR3 has 12 amino acids. V lost 6 bases and J lost 6, with 11 bases in between. The germline CDR1 and CDR2 sequences are SNHLY and FYNNEI.

In regard to this clonotype: With a much larger clone just one base away, this may be a read error. The chain has TRBV3-1 and TRBJ1-6, with TRBD1 matching over 8 bases. Per germline, CDR1 LGHDT and CDR2 YNNKEL (reference sequence). J lost 9 bases, V lost 1 base, and 5 bases had no gene match. This CDR3 has 15 amino acids. The DNA for the CDR3 is TGTGCCAGCAGCCAAGTTTACAGGGGGAGTTCACCCCTCCACTTT. Protein product: CASSQVYRGSSPLHF.

Ten or more counts support this clonotype. The V gene is TRBV7-6, the J gene TRBJ2-1; the match to TRBD1 covers 9 bases. V lost 3 bases and J lost 8; bases outside the gene matches: 20. Germline assignment: CDR1 SGHVS and CDR2 FNYEAQ. The CDR3 length is 19 residues. CDR3 sequence (DNA): TGTGCCAGCAGCTTGGCGTTTAGGACCGGGACAGGGAAGCGGGATGAGCAGTTCTTC. Translation gives CASSLAFRTGTGKRDEQFF.

This clonotype was seen a few times. The rearrangement uses TRBV7-2 and TRBJ2-2; TRBD2 matches 9 bases. The germline V gene has CDR1 SGHTA and CDR2 FQGNSA. The ends lost 1 base at V and 1 base at J; junction bases unmatched: 7. The CDR3 is 18 amino acids. DNA for the CDR3: TGTGCCAGCAGCTTAGGTCCCTTACTAGCGGGGAACACCGGGGAGCTGTTTTTT. Protein product: CASSLGPLLAGNTGELFF.

The rearrangement uses TRBV24-1 and TRBJ2-5; TRBD1 matches at 8 bases. The germline CDR1 and CDR2 sequences are KGHDR and SFDVKD. V gave up 3 bases and J gave up 5 bases; unmatched junction bases: 7. The CDR3 has 15 residues. The CDR3 reads CATSDPGGAGETQYF. CDR3 nucleotides: TGTGCCACCAGTGATCCAGGGGGCGCCGGGGAGACCCAGTACTTC.

This clonotype was observed at least ten times. The rearrangement uses TRBV4-3 and TRBJ2-3; TRBD2 matches 7 bases. CDR3 size: 16 residues. Trimming cost V 0 bases and J 5 bases; bases outside gene matches: 8. Germline CDR1 LGHNA, CDR2 YSLEER. CDR3 residues: CASSQDHRTREDTQYF. The CDR3 coding sequence is TGCGCCAGCAGCCAAGATCACCGGACTAGGGAAGATACGCAGTATTTT.

This clonotype was seen repeatedly, ten times or more. The chain is built from TRBV27 and TRBJ2-3, with 12 bases that match TRBD1. Germline loops: CDR1 MNHEY, CDR2 SMNVEV (reference sequence). V was clipped by 2 bases and J by 5 bases; unmatched bases: 2. This CDR3 is 15 amino acids long. This chain's CDR3 is CASSLGTGGLDTQYF. The CDR3 DNA follows: TGTGCCAGCAGTTTAGGGACAGGGGGCTTAGATACGCAGTATTTT.

This clonotype was seen a few times. The chain couples TRBV12-3 or TRBV12-4 to TRBJ1-6; D is possibly TRBD1 (5 bases). V was shortened by 6 bases and J by 17 bases, with 20 bases between the two germline ends. CDR3 length: 13 amino acids. The chain's CDR3 is CASSSWGLSLIHF. Written as DNA, the CDR3 is TGTGCCAGCAGCTCCTGGGGCCTAAGCTTAATCCACTTT.

The chain is built from TRBV5-1 and TRBJ1-1; TRBD1 matches at 8 bases. Germline V gene data show CDR1 as SGHRS and CDR2 as YFSETQ. The J segment lost 2 bases and the V segment lost 3 bases, leaving 9 bases of the junction unmatched. This CDR3 spans 16 amino acids. The CDR3 spells CASSSGQGGENTEAFF. The CDR3 DNA reads as TGCGCCAGCAGCTCAGGACAGGGAGGAGAAAACACTGAAGCTTTCTTT.

The rearrangement links TRBV6-4 to TRBJ2-5; the D gene is possibly TRBD2 (5 bases). This CDR3 region has 13 residues. Germline V CDR1 and CDR2: MRHNA, SNTAGT. With 5 bases removed from V and 7 bases from J, the gap between germline ends came to 14 bases. CDR3 DNA: TGTGCCAGCAGTAAAGACGGGGTTGGGACCCAGTACTTC. Protein sequence: CASSKDGVGTQYF.

CDR3 amino acids: CASSLVLGQGDVNEQFF. CDR3 sequence (DNA): TGTGCCAGCAGCTTGGTTCTGGGACAGGGGGATGTGAATGAGCAGTTCTTC. This chain uses TRBV5-5 with TRBJ2-1, with 11 bases matching TRBD1. After removal of 0 bases from V and 7 bases from J, the junction contained 9 bases not matched to a gene. Looked up from germline, CDR1 is SGHKS and CDR2 is YYEKEE (reference sequence). CDR3 length equals 17 residues.

This clonotype occurred a few times. The chain uses TRBV4-1 and TRBJ2-5; 7 nucleotides line up with TRBD2. This CDR3 region has 14 residues. V lost 4 bases, J lost 5 bases, and 7 bases stayed unmatched. In germline, CDR1 is MGHRA, CDR2 YSYEKL. The CDR3 here is CASSRREGLETQYF. The CDR3 bases are TGCGCCAGCAGCCGGAGGGAGGGGTTGGAGACCCAGTACTTC.

This clonotype was seen a handful of times. The CDR3 sequence is CASRRNQGYTF. As DNA, the CDR3 is TGTGCCAGCCGCCGAAACCAGGGCTACACCTTC. The V call is TRBV28, the J call TRBJ1-2; D is ambiguous. Germline V CDR1 and CDR2: MDHEN, SYDVKM. The CDR3 totals 11 residues. Trimming pared 8 bases from V and 8 bases from J, leaving 12 bases between.

This clonotype turned up a few times. The J gene is TRBJ1-2, the V gene TRBV5-6; 8 positions agree with TRBD1. The germline CDR1 and CDR2 sequences are SGHDT and YYEEEE. V shed 0 bases, J shed 5 bases, and the junction held 12 bases outside the gene matches. The CDR3 runs 17 residues. Here the CDR3 DNA reads TGTGCCAGCAGCTTGGCCAGGGGGCGATGGATTGGGTATGGCTACACCTTC. It codes for CASSLARGRWIGYGYTF.

Many counts were recorded for this clonotype. This chain uses TRBV7-2 with TRBJ1-5; no reliable D call. Germline V lookup: CDR1 SGHTA, CDR2 FQGNSA. The length of the CDR3 is 13 residues. The V and J ends lost 5 bases and 3 bases respectively, with 8 bases between them. The CDR3 sequence: CASSRELNQPQHF. The DNA of the CDR3 is TGTGCCAGCAGCCGAGAGCTCAATCAGCCCCAGCATTTT.

Ten or more counts support this clonotype. The J gene is TRBJ1-2, the V gene TRBV29-1, with 8 bases that match TRBD1. V was pared by 4 bases and J by 9 bases, with 4 bases of the junction left unmatched. Per the germline V gene, CDR1 is SQVTM and CDR2 is ANQGSEA. The CDR3 is made up of 11 amino acids. The CDR3 is CSVGRDRRYTF. CDR3 in DNA: TGCAGCGTTGGCCGGGACAGGCGCTACACCTTC.

This clonotype has ten or more counts. The chain employs TRBV9 and TRBJ1-1, with D perhaps matching TRBD1 (5 bases). In germline, CDR1 is SGDLS, CDR2 YYNGEE. Trimming pared 0 bases from V and 4 bases from J, leaving 7 bases between. The CDR3 runs to 13 residues. The CDR3 DNA reads as TGTGCCAGCAGCGTAGCCGGGGCCACTGAAGCTTTCTTT. Amino acids: CASSVAGATEAFF.

The chain carries TRBV29-1 and TRBJ2-2, with D perhaps matching TRBD2 (6 bases). CDR1 SQVTM and CDR2 ANQGSEA come from the germline V gene. The CDR3 has 14 amino acids. The V end lost 1 base, the J end lost 1 base, and 7 bases lay between the germline ends. DNA of the CDR3: TGCAGCGTTGAAGCGGGGGTGAACACCGGGGAGCTGTTTTTT. Its protein product is CSVEAGVNTGELFF.

This clonotype came up a few times. V and J are TRBV9 and TRBJ1-4, with 7 bases fitting TRBD1. In germline, CDR1 is SGDLS, CDR2 YYNGEE. With V trimmed by 3 bases and J by 8 bases, 4 bases remained unmatched. The CDR3 covers 13 residues. The DNA of the CDR3 is TGTGCCAGCAGCGGACAGGGCGGCGAAAAACTGTTTTTT. Translating gives CASSGQGGEKLFF.

CDR3 residues: CASAQWTNTEAFF. Here the CDR3 DNA reads TGTGCCAGCGCTCAGTGGACGAACACTGAAGCTTTCTTT. The gene calls are TRBV7-6 and TRBJ1-1; the D is unclear. Looked up from germline, CDR1 is SGHVS and CDR2 is FNYEAQ. The ends were cut back, 8 bases at V and 1 base at J, with 11 bases in the middle. CDR3 length: 13 amino acids.

The chain uses TRBV11-2 and TRBJ1-5; 9 positions agree with TRBD1. The germline gives CDR1 SGHAT, CDR2 FQNNGV. This CDR3 is built from 15 residues. The V segment lost 4 bases and the J segment 0 bases; nucleotides outside the gene matches: 1. CDR3: CASSWDRDSNQPQHF. The CDR3 DNA is TGTGCCAGCAGCTGGGACAGGGATAGCAATCAGCCCCAGCATTTT.

The gene calls are TRBV5-1 and TRBJ2-6; D is unclear. V shed 1 base and J shed 0 bases, with 11 bases lying between them. CDR3 size: 17 residues. Germline values: CDR1 SGHRS, CDR2 YFSETQ. The chain's CDR3 is CASSLRAGSSGANVLTF. The DNA of the CDR3 is TGCGCCAGCAGCTTGAGGGCAGGATCCTCTGGGGCCAACGTCCTGACTTTC.

In this sample, this clonotype turned up many times. The V and J genes are TRBV7-9 and TRBJ2-3, with D perhaps matching TRBD1 (5 bases). From germline, CDR1 is SEHNR and CDR2 FQNEAQ (reference sequence). Trimming left V 6 bases short and J 0 bases short, with 10 bases between. This CDR3 spans 14 amino acids. CDR3: CASRYRQSTDTQYF. The CDR3, as DNA: TGTGCCAGCAGGTACCGACAGAGCACAGATACGCAGTATTTT.

CDR3 coding DNA: TGTGCCAGCAGCTTAGAGGCCCAGGGTCCTGGCTACACCTTC. Translated, it gives CASSLEAQGPGYTF. The V and J genes are TRBV7-6 and TRBJ1-2; TRBD1 is a possible D gene (5 bases). The CDR3 totals 14 residues. The V end was cut by 1 base, the J end by 7 bases, with 13 bases between. Looked up from germline, CDR1 is SGHVS and CDR2 is FNYEAQ.

This clonotype occurred a few times. The chain is built from TRBV4-3 and TRBJ2-5; 14 positions match TRBD2. Germline lookup yields CDR1 LGHNA and CDR2 YSLEER. V shed 0 bases, J shed 5 bases, and the junction held 5 bases outside the gene matches. The CDR3 is 17 amino acids. CDR3 sequence reads: CASSQEPGLAGDETQYF. CDR3 coding DNA: TGCGCCAGCAGCCAAGAACCGGGACTAGCGGGGGATGAGACCCAGTACTTC.

This clonotype turned up a few times. This rearrangement joins TRBV5-1 to TRBJ1-2; TRBD1 aligns across 7 bases. Germline V gives CDR1 SGHRS, CDR2 YFSETQ. The V gene end was trimmed by 7 bases and the J gene end by 2 bases; junction bases not matched to a gene: 11. The CDR3 spans 15 residues. The CDR3 region is CASRILRTGNYGYTF. The DNA of the CDR3 is TGCGCCAGCCGTATCCTCCGGACAGGAAACTATGGCTACACCTTC.

The sample holds a few counts of this clonotype. CDR3: CASSPPRERGEQYV. As DNA, the CDR3 is TGTGCCAGCAGCCCCCCCAGGGAGCGTGGCGAGCAGTACGTC. The rearrangement joins TRBV11-2 to TRBJ2-7; D possibly uses TRBD1 or TRBD2 (5 bases each). CDR1 SGHAT and CDR2 FQNNGV come from the germline V gene. Trimming cost V 5 bases and J 6 bases, with 17 bases left between them. The CDR3 is 14 residues long.

This clonotype was seen a few times. The chain has TRBV2 and TRBJ1-1; D not certain. Trimming took 5 bases from V and 2 from J, leaving 9 bases between them. Germline V lookup: CDR1 SNHLY, CDR2 FYNNEI. This CDR3 has 13 residues. CDR3 in amino acids: CASSTAGNTEAFF. The CDR3 DNA reads as TGTGCCAGCAGTACCGCGGGAAACACTGAAGCTTTCTTT. Together with reference TRBV2 and TRBJ1-1, the CDR3 gives the full variable domain: EPEVTQTPSHQVTQMGQEVILRCVPISNHLYFYWYRQILGQKVEFLVSFYNNEISEKSEIFDDQFSVERPDGSNFTLKIRSTKLEDSAMYFCASSTAGNTEAFFGQGTRLTVV.

Only a few counts were recorded for this clonotype. The rearrangement links TRBV7-9 to TRBJ1-5; a weak D match, TRBD1 (5 bases). With 5 bases removed from V and 6 bases from J, the gap between germline ends came to 11 bases. The CDR3 is 13 residues long. Looked up from germline, CDR1 is SEHNR and CDR2 is FQNEAQ (reference sequence). This CDR3 reads CASSTTGGQPQHF. CDR3 bases: TGTGCCAGCAGCACCACGGGGGGTCAGCCCCAGCATTTT. The full variable domain, completed using reference TRBV7-9 and TRBJ1-5, is DTGVSQNPRHKITKRGQNVTFRCDPISEHNRLYWYRQTLGQGPEFLTYFQNEAQLEKSRLLSDRFSAERPKGSFSTLEIQRTEQGDSAMYLCASSTTGGQPQHFGDGTRLSIL.

The rearrangement links TRBV4-3 to TRBJ2-6, with D unresolved. Germline-derived CDR1 and CDR2 are LGHNA and YSLEER. The CDR3 sequence is 17 residues long. With 1 base removed from V and 4 bases from J, the gap between germline ends came to 14 bases. The CDR3 bases are TGCGCCAGCAGCCAAGCGCTTCTTGCGGAAGGGGCCAACGTCCTGACTTTC. Protein: CASSQALLAEGANVLTF.

The rearrangement links TRBV15 to TRBJ2-1, with 9 nucleotides matching TRBD2. Germline loops: CDR1 LNHNV, CDR2 YYDKDF (reference sequence). The CDR3 is 14 amino acids. V was pared by 1 base and J by 9 bases, with 4 bases of the junction left unmatched. CDR3 sequence (DNA): TGTGCCACCAGCAGAGGCGGGGGGGTAGGTGAGCAGTTCTTC. Translated: CATSRGGGVGEQFF.

This clonotype appeared a few times. The rearrangement uses TRBV12-3 or TRBV12-4 and TRBJ2-3, with TRBD2 matching over 8 bases. Trimming at V came to 8 bases and at J to 6 bases, leaving 13 bases not matched to a gene. This CDR3 is 15 amino acids long. As DNA, the CDR3 is TGTGCCAGCCGGCGGTCCGGGGGGGCCCTGGATACGCAGTATTTT. Its translation is CASRRSGGALDTQYF.